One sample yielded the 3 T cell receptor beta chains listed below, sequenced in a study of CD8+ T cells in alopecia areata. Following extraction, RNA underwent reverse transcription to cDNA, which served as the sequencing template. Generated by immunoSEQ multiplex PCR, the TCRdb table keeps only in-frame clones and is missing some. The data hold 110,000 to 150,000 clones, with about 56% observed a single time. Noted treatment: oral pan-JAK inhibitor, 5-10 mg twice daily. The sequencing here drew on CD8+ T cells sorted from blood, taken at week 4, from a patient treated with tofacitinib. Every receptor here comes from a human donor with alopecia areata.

The CDR3 DNA reads TGTGCCAGCAGAGCTCAGGGCCCCGGGGAGCTGTTTTTT. Residues: CASRAQGPGELFF. V is TRBV6-5 and J is TRBJ2-2, with D possibly being TRBD1 (5 bases). Germline-derived CDR1 and CDR2 are MNHEY and SVGAGI. V was pared by 6 bases and J by 6 bases, with 11 bases between. The CDR3 spans 13 residues.

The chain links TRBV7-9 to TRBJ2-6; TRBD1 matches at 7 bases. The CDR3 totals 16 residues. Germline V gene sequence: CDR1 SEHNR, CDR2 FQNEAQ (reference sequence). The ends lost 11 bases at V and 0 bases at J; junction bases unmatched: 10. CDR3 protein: CAGPRDRDSGANVLTF. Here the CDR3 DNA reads TGTGCCGGACCCCGGGACAGAGACTCTGGGGCCAACGTCCTGACTTTC.

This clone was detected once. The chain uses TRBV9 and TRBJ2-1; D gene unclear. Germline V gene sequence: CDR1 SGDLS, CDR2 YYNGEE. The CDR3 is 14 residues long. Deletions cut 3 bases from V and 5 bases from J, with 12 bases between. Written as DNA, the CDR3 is TGTGCCAGCAGCGCCTGGACGGAGCACAATGAGCAGTTCTTC. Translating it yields CASSAWTEHNEQFF.